The 29 T cell receptor beta chains reported below all come from one sample, sequenced in a study of OX40 agonist ivuxolimab in advanced cancers. Libraries were constructed by the immunoSEQ multiplex PCR assay. Not all clones reach the TCRdb copy of this immuneACCESS table, which keeps in-frame sequences only. Checked studies attribute under half of the gap to unresolved V genes and leave the rest unexplained. Across this sample there are around 71,000 clones, with around 87% seen only once. Around 1% of the sample belongs to the ten largest clones. The specimen comprised CD4+ or CD8+ T cells sorted from blood, sampled in a trial of the OX40 agonist ivuxolimab. The receptors here all came from an adult with an advanced solid tumor such as melanoma, head and neck, liver or kidney cancer.

The J gene is TRBJ1-4, the V gene TRBV5-5; D is possibly TRBD1 (5 bases). Between the trimmed V and J ends, which lost 0 bases and 1 base, there was a span of 19 bases. Germline-derived CDR1 and CDR2 are SGHKS and YYEKEE (reference sequence). The CDR3 consists of 19 residues. CDR3 nucleotide sequence: TGTGCCAGCAGCTTGGCCGGGGGGGTCCGAACCGGAACTAATGAAAAACTGTTTTTT. This sequence encodes CASSLAGGVRTGTNEKLFF.

The rearrangement uses TRBV7-2 and TRBJ1-1, with unresolved D. The germline V and J ends were trimmed by 0 bases and 0 bases, with 5 bases remaining between them. This CDR3 has 14 amino acids. Looked up from germline, CDR1 is SGHTA and CDR2 is FQGNSA. As DNA, the CDR3 is TGTGCCAGCAGCTTAGCGTCAGTGAACACTGAAGCTTTCTTT. Translation gives CASSLASVNTEAFF. The entire variable domain, with the rest obtained from reference TRBV7-2 and TRBJ1-1, is as follows: GAGVSQSPSNKVTEKGKDVELRCDPISGHTALYWYRQSLGQGLEFLIYFQGNSAPDKSGLPSDRFSAERTGGSVSTLTIQRTQQEDSAVYLCASSLASVNTEAFFGQGTRLTVV.

This clone was seen a handful of times. V usage is TRBV7-2 and J usage is TRBJ1-2, with 7 nucleotides matching TRBD1. The CDR3 length is 14 residues. The junction had 7 bases not matched to a gene; V was cut back by 5 bases and J by 4 bases. The germline V gene encodes CDR1 SGHTA and CDR2 FQGNSA. For the CDR3, the DNA is TGTGCCAGCAGCCCGGGGACAGTAAGCTATGGCTACACCTTC. Its translation: CASSPGTVSYGYTF.

The rearrangement uses TRBV9 and TRBJ2-2; 8 bases match TRBD2. The CDR3 sequence is 16 residues long. The trim removed 4 bases at V and 0 bases at J, leaving 5 bases unmatched. From germline, CDR1 is SGDLS and CDR2 YYNGEE. DNA for the CDR3: TGTGCCAGCAGCTTTGGGACTAGGGCGAACACCGGGGAGCTGTTTTTT. This translates into CASSFGTRANTGELFF.

This rearrangement joins TRBV6-4 to TRBJ2-1, with D possibly matching TRBD2 (5 bases). The V gene's germline CDR1 is MRHNA and CDR2 SNTAGT. The CDR3 runs to 15 residues. V lost 2 bases and J 11 bases, leaving 19 bases between the germline ends. CDR3 in amino acids: CASSDPPAHGNKQFF. CDR3 coding DNA: TGTGCCAGCAGTGACCCCCCAGCCCACGGGAATAAGCAGTTCTTC.

The chain employs TRBV7-2 and TRBJ2-7; 10 nucleotides agree with TRBD1. CDR1 SGHTA and CDR2 FQGNSA come from the germline V gene. This CDR3 is built from 15 residues. After removal of 3 bases from V and 1 base from J, the junction contained 3 bases not matched to a gene. The CDR3: CASSLRQGASYEQYF. The CDR3 DNA is TGTGCCAGCAGCTTGAGACAGGGGGCTTCCTACGAGCAGTACTTC.

The chain recombines TRBV30 with TRBJ1-1; 8 nucleotides match TRBD1. This CDR3 comprises 13 residues. CDR1 and CDR2 from the germline V gene are GTSNPN and SVGIG (reference sequence). Trimming took 3 bases from V and 1 from J; bases not matched to a gene: 1. The CDR3, as DNA: TGTGCCTGGAGGACAGGGGCGAACACTGAAGCTTTCTTT. Protein: CAWRTGANTEAFF.

Many counts were recorded for this clone. This chain uses TRBV28 with TRBJ1-2; D remains ambiguous. This CDR3 spans 14 amino acids. Trimming cost V 3 bases and J 3 bases, with 11 bases left between them. Germline V CDR1 and CDR2: MDHEN, SYDVKM. CDR3 nucleotides: TGTGCCAGCAGTTTCAGAGGGCAGGACTATGGCTACACCTTC. Its protein product is CASSFRGQDYGYTF.

This clone appeared once. The rearrangement joins TRBV18 to TRBJ1-4, with no clear D. Looked up from germline, CDR1 is KGHSH and CDR2 is LQKENI. Trimming shortened V by 3 bases and J by 3 bases, and 8 bases separated the two germline ends. The CDR3 runs to 14 residues. The CDR3 spells CASSPGRANEKLFF. The CDR3 nucleotides read TGTGCCAGCTCACCGGGCAGAGCTAATGAAAAACTGTTTTTT.

The CDR3 region is CSVDTRASGEQYF. The CDR3 DNA follows: TGCAGCGTTGACACCCGCGCTAGCGGCGAGCAGTACTTC. The gene calls are TRBV29-1 and TRBJ2-7; 7 nucleotides agree with TRBD2. This CDR3 contains 13 residues. Germline CDR1 is SQVTM and CDR2 is ANQGSEA. Trimming removed 3 bases from V and 6 bases from J; junction bases left unmatched: 8.

The chain links TRBV11-2 to TRBJ1-2; 9 positions agree with TRBD1. Germline V CDR1 and CDR2: SGHAT, FQNNGV. Trimming removed 4 bases from V and 1 base from J; junction bases left unmatched: 7. The CDR3 is made up of 16 amino acids. CDR3 DNA sequence: TGTGCCAGCAGCTCCCTTGGGACAGGGAATAACTATGGCTACACCTTC. Translating it yields CASSSLGTGNNYGYTF.

The chain is built from TRBV10-1 and TRBJ2-7; D uncertain. Germline CDR1 is WNHNN and CDR2 is SYGVQD (reference sequence). Trimming cost V 4 bases and J 3 bases, with 10 bases left between them. This CDR3 is 13 amino acids long. The CDR3 sequence: CASSALSIYEQYF. Written as DNA, the CDR3 is TGCGCCAGCAGTGCACTCTCCATCTACGAGCAGTACTTC.

The rearrangement links TRBV7-9 to TRBJ1-1; 11 bases align to TRBD1. V lost 9 bases to trimming and J lost 11 bases; unmatched junction nucleotides: 14. This CDR3 is built from 14 residues. Germline V lookup: CDR1 SEHNR, CDR2 FQNEAQ (reference sequence). CDR3 bases: TGTGCCAGTAGTCCGGGACAGGGGGACTTTTTGGCTTTCTTT. Translating it yields CASSPGQGDFLAFF.

V gene TRBV9 combines with J gene TRBJ2-1; 7 bases line up with TRBD1. The CDR3 consists of 14 residues. The germline gives CDR1 SGDLS, CDR2 YYNGEE. V lost 2 bases to trimming and J lost 8 bases; unmatched junction nucleotides: 7. CDR3 DNA: TGTGCCAGCAGCGTCATAGGGGGCAAAGATGAGCAGTTCTTC. Translated: CASSVIGGKDEQFF.

This sequence joins TRBV6-5 and TRBJ2-1; the match to TRBD2 covers 8 bases. J gave up 5 bases and V 2 bases, and 5 bases lay outside the gene matches. The CDR3 has 15 amino acids. CDR1 and CDR2 from the germline V gene are MNHEY and SVGAGI. CDR3 bases: TGTGCCAGCAGTTACGCGGGAGGTTGGAACAATGAGCAGTTCTTC. Translating it yields CASSYAGGWNNEQFF.

This chain joins TRBV9 and TRBJ1-2, with 8 bases identical to TRBD1. Germline-derived CDR1 and CDR2 are SGDLS and YYNGEE. Losses at the gene ends were 3 bases for V and 2 bases for J; bases not matched to a gene: 3. This CDR3 is 14 amino acids long. The CDR3 protein is CASSGGQGNYGYTF. The CDR3 coding sequence is TGTGCCAGCAGCGGTGGACAGGGAAACTATGGCTACACCTTC.

This clone was detected only a few times. CDR3 amino acids: CASRPDGIFSGANVLTF. CDR3 nucleotide sequence: TGTGCCAGCAGACCGGACGGAATATTCTCTGGGGCCAACGTCCTGACTTTC. V is TRBV5-4 and J is TRBJ2-6; unclear D gene. V lost 5 bases and J lost 0, with 15 bases in between. CDR3 length: 17 residues. CDR1 is SGHNT and CDR2 is YYREEE in the germline V gene (reference sequence).

The chain is built from TRBV30 and TRBJ2-3; 7 bases agree with TRBD2. CDR3 length: 13 residues. Germline V gives CDR1 GTSNPN, CDR2 SVGIG (reference sequence). After removal of 0 bases from V and 4 bases from J, the junction contained 1 base not matched to a gene. DNA for the CDR3: TGTGCCTGGAGTGTACGGGGGGCAGATACGCAGTATTTT. Translated: CAWSVRGADTQYF. The full variable domain, in which reference TRBV30 and TRBJ2-3 provide the parts outside the CDR3, is SQTIHQWPATLVQPVGSPLSLECTVEGTSNPNLYWYRQAAGRGLQLLFYSVGIGQISSEVPQNLSASRPQDRQFILSSKKLLLSDSGFYLCAWSVRGADTQYFGPGTRLTVL.

The chain employs TRBV28 and TRBJ2-1, with D possibly matching TRBD2 (5 bases). Trimming stripped 3 bases from V and 0 bases from J, with 12 bases between. From germline, CDR1 is MDHEN and CDR2 SYDVKM. This CDR3 region has 16 residues. The DNA of the CDR3 is TGTGCCAGCAGTTTGGACTTTCTGGGCTCCTACAATGAGCAGTTCTTC. Its translation: CASSLDFLGSYNEQFF.

A few counts support this clone. V gene TRBV11-3 combines with J gene TRBJ2-2; the D gene is possibly TRBD2 (5 bases). Trimming took off 5 bases at V and 8 bases at J, with 9 bases between the two ends. The germline V gene encodes CDR1 SGHNT and CDR2 YENEEA. This CDR3 spans 12 amino acids. CDR3 protein: CASSGEGGELFF. CDR3 sequence (DNA): TGTGCCAGCAGCGGAGAGGGTGGGGAGCTGTTTTTT.

V usage is TRBV29-1 and J usage is TRBJ2-3; 10 bases align to TRBD2. Trimming took 2 bases from V and 2 from J; bases not matched to a gene: 7. There are 16 residues in the CDR3. Germline assignment: CDR1 SQVTM and CDR2 ANQGSEA. The CDR3 region is CSVERTSGRPTDTQYF. The CDR3 DNA sequence: TGCAGCGTTGAACGGACTAGCGGACGACCCACAGATACGCAGTATTTT.

This chain connects TRBV10-3 to TRBJ2-7, with TRBD1 matching 7 bases. With V trimmed by 2 bases and J by 5 bases, 9 bases remained unmatched. This CDR3 comprises 15 residues. Germline V gene data show CDR1 as ENHRY and CDR2 as SYGVKD. CDR3 DNA sequence: TGTGCCATCAGTGAGCTGGCTAGCCAGGGGGACGAGCAGTACTTC. As protein: CAISELASQGDEQYF.

The chain is built from TRBV5-1 and TRBJ2-3, with a weak D call TRBD2 (6 bases). V lost 1 base and J 2 bases, leaving 11 bases between the germline ends. This CDR3 comprises 15 residues. Per germline, CDR1 SGHRS and CDR2 YFSETQ. DNA of the CDR3: TGCGCCAGCAGCTTGACGGGAGAGGTCACAGATACGCAGTATTTT. Protein: CASSLTGEVTDTQYF.

The chain has TRBV30 and TRBJ1-5; D is uncertain. Germline V CDR1 and CDR2: GTSNPN, SVGIG (reference sequence). V lost 1 base to trimming and J lost 2 bases, with 6 bases between them. CDR3 size: 13 residues. The CDR3 DNA is TGTGCCTGGAGTGGGGAGGGCAATCAGCCCCAGCATTTT. Amino acids: CAWSGEGNQPQHF.

The chain couples TRBV30 to TRBJ1-6; perhaps TRBD1 as D (5 bases). Germline CDR1 and CDR2: GTSNPN and SVGIG (reference sequence). V lost 0 bases to trimming and J lost 10 bases, with 13 bases between them. The CDR3 runs to 14 residues. The CDR3 bases are TGTGCCTGGAGTGTAGGGGCGAGGGCGTCACCCCTCCACTTT. This sequence encodes CAWSVGARASPLHF.

The count of this clone is one. The rearrangement links TRBV2 to TRBJ2-1; TRBD2 aligns across 10 bases. CDR3 length: 16 residues. The junction had 5 bases not matched to a gene; V was cut back by 6 bases and J by 0 bases. The germline CDR1 and CDR2 sequences are SNHLY and FYNNEI. In DNA form, the CDR3 reads TGTGCCAGCAGGCTTGGACTAGCGGACTCCTACAATGAGCAGTTCTTC. It yields the protein CASRLGLADSYNEQFF. The variable domain in full, completed from reference TRBV2 and TRBJ2-1, reads EPEVTQTPSHQVTQMGQEVILRCVPISNHLYFYWYRQILGQKVEFLVSFYNNEISEKSEIFDDQFSVERPDGSNFTLKIRSTKLEDSAMYFCASRLGLADSYNEQFFGPGTRLTVL.

The V gene is TRBV30, the J gene TRBJ2-7; D tentatively fits TRBD1 or TRBD2 (6 bases each). The germline V gene has CDR1 GTSNPN and CDR2 SVGIG (reference sequence). CDR3 length: 18 residues. V gave up 0 bases and J gave up 6 bases, with 27 bases separating them. In nucleotides, the CDR3 is TGTGCCTGGAGTGTAACCGTTTTTGGGCTTGGGGGGCGCCGCGAGCAGTACTTC. Protein: CAWSVTVFGLGGRREQYF.

The count of this clone is one. As DNA, the CDR3 is TGTGCCTGGAGGGGGACAGGGTTTGCGAATACCTTC. The encoded protein is CAWRGTGFANTF. This chain connects TRBV30 to TRBJ1-2; 9 nucleotides agree with TRBD1. Germline CDR1 reads GTSNPN; CDR2 reads SVGIG (reference sequence). V was pared by 3 bases and J by 14 bases, with 10 bases of the junction left unmatched. The CDR3 is 12 residues long. The whole variable domain, remainder taken from reference TRBV30 and TRBJ1-2, is SQTIHQWPATLVQPVGSPLSLECTVEGTSNPNLYWYRQAAGRGLQLLFYSVGIGQISSEVPQNLSASRPQDRQFILSSKKLLLSDSGFYLCAWRGTGFANTFGSGTRLTVV.

The V gene is TRBV23-1, the J gene TRBJ2-6; D is unclear. TRBV23-1 is classed as an ORF, of uncertain function. This CDR3 has 15 amino acids. V lost 0 bases to trimming and J lost 0 bases, with 3 bases between them. The CDR3 sequence: CASSQSRSGANVLTF. The CDR3 region has the DNA TGCGCCAGCAGTCAATCCCGCTCTGGGGCCAACGTCCTGACTTTC.